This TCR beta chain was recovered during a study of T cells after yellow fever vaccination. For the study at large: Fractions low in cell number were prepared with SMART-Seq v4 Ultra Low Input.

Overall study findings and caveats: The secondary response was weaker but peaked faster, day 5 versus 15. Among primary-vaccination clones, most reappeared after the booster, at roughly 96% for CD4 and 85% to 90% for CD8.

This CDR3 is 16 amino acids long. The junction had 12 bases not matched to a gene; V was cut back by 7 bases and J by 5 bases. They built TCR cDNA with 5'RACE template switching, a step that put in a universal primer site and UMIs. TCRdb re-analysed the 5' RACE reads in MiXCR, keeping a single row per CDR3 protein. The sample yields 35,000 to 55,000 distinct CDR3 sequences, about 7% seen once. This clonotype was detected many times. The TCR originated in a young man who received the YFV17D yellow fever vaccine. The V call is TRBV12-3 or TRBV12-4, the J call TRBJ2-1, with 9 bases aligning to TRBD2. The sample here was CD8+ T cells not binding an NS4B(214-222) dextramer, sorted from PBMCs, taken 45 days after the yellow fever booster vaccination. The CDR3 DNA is TGTGCCAGCACCACTCCGGGGGCTAGCGGGAACAATGAGCAGTTCTTC. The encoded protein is CASTTPGASGNNEQFF.